The sequence of this T cell receptor (beta chain) was determined in a study of shared clonotypes between healthy human individuals. Overall study findings and caveats: Estimated richness was generally greater in naive than memory subsets.

As concerns this clone: Its antigen is not known.

Only in-frame clones appear in the TCRdb table, and some are missing; sequencing was by immunoSEQ multiplex PCR. The repertoire holds about 2,200,000 clones, with under 95% as singletons. Germline loops: CDR1 MNHEY, CDR2 SMNVEV (reference sequence). After removal of 5 bases from V and 4 bases from J, the junction contained 7 bases not matched to a gene. The CDR3 loop spans 14 amino acids. CD45RO-negative, CCR7-positively selected cells formed the naive CD8 fraction, excluding terminally differentiated effector memory CD45RA+ cells. Sequenced input: naive CD8+ T cells from PBMCs. This chain links TRBV27 with TRBJ1-2; 7 bases fit TRBD1. This clonotype originated in a man between 18 and 35 years old in good health. Some clones in this sample may be carry-over from other donors' samples. The CDR3 protein is CASSPPGGVYGYTF. The DNA of the CDR3 is TGTGCCAGCAGTCCCCCAGGGGGGGTCTATGGCTACACCTTC.